The rows below give T cell receptor beta chains drawn from one sample of a study of sequential checkpoint blockade in melanoma. Sequencing used immunoSEQ multiplex PCR; TCRdb keeps in-frame clones, though not all of them. The profile shows around 5,300 clones, about 59% of them singletons. The sample in question was CD8+ T cells sorted from blood (inferred from file names), obtained from a patient given nivolumab and ipilimumab in sequence. Receptor source: a human donor with melanoma. Each CDR3 is given with its conserved first and last residue. The D gene is left open where the match is weak. For some rows the clone size is stated as once, few or many, or as a class when expanded; others skip it.

clone size: NA
CDR3 length: 14
J gene: TRBJ2-7
V gene: TRBV6-5
D gene: TRBD1
CDR3 DNA: TGTGCCAGCAGTGGGACAGGGGTTACCTACGAGCAGTACTTC
CDR3 protein: CASSGTGVTYEQYF

clone size: NA
CDR3 length: 16
J gene: TRBJ2-1
V gene: TRBV11-3
D gene: NA
CDR3 DNA: TGTGCCAGCAGCCCCGAGCCGGGGGGCCCCTACAATGAGCAGTTCTTC
CDR3 protein: CASSPEPGGPYNEQFF

clone size: NA
CDR3 length: 13
J gene: TRBJ1-1
V gene: TRBV27
D gene: NA
CDR3 DNA: TGTGCCAGCAGTTTAGAGGCGGACACTGAAGCTTTCTTT
CDR3 protein: CASSLEADTEAFF

clone size: NA
CDR3 length: 14
J gene: TRBJ2-7
V gene: TRBV28
D gene: TRBD2
CDR3 DNA: TGTGCCAGCAGACTAGCGGGGGACACCTACGAGCAGTACTTC
CDR3 protein: CASRLAGDTYEQYF

clone size: once
CDR3 length: 15
J gene: TRBJ2-1
V gene: TRBV19
D gene: TRBD1
CDR3 DNA: TGTGCCAGTACCCCCGGGACAGGGGGCTTCAATGAGCAGTTCTTC
CDR3 protein: CASTPGTGGFNEQFF

clone size: few
CDR3 length: 15
J gene: TRBJ1-5
V gene: TRBV27
D gene: TRBD1
CDR3 DNA: TGTGCCAGCAGTCCCGTCAGGGGGGGCAATCAGCCCCAGCATTTT
CDR3 protein: CASSPVRGGNQPQHF

clone size: few
CDR3 length: 13
J gene: TRBJ1-5
V gene: TRBV27
D gene: NA
CDR3 DNA: TGTGCCAGCAGCGTACAGGGAAGTCAGCCCCAGCATTTT
CDR3 protein: CASSVQGSQPQHF

clone size: few
CDR3 length: 15
J gene: TRBJ2-1
V gene: TRBV5-6
D gene: TRBD1
CDR3 DNA: TGTGCCAGCAGCTTGGGCGACAGGGCCTACAATGAGCAGTTCTTC
CDR3 protein: CASSLGDRAYNEQFF

clone size: few
CDR3 length: 13
J gene: TRBJ1-2
V gene: TRBV4-1
D gene: NA
CDR3 DNA: TGCGCCAGCAGCCAAGTGACAAACTATGGCTACACCTTC
CDR3 protein: CASSQVTNYGYTF

clone size: few
CDR3 length: 13
J gene: TRBJ2-1
V gene: TRBV27
D gene: NA
CDR3 DNA: TGTGCCAGCAGTTTAGGAGGCGCCAATGAGCAGTTCTTC
CDR3 protein: CASSLGGANEQFF

clone size: NA
CDR3 length: 14
J gene: TRBJ1-6
V gene: TRBV15
D gene: NA
CDR3 DNA: TGTGCCACCAGCAGAGACACGGGTCTGCCACCCCTCCACTTT
CDR3 protein: CATSRDTGLPPLHF

clone size: medium-sized
CDR3 length: 13
J gene: TRBJ1-5
V gene: TRBV27
D gene: NA
CDR3 DNA: TGTGCCAGCAGTCCCCCCGGGGGTCAGCCCCAGCATTTT
CDR3 protein: CASSPPGGQPQHF

clone size: NA
CDR3 length: 14
J gene: TRBJ2-3
V gene: TRBV4-1
D gene: NA
CDR3 DNA: TGCGCCAGCAGCCAACCCCAGGCGGGGGATACGCAGTATTTT
CDR3 protein: CASSQPQAGDTQYF

clone size: NA
CDR3 length: 13
J gene: TRBJ2-1
V gene: TRBV28
D gene: TRBD1
CDR3 DNA: TGTGCCAGCAGTTTCAGGGGGCCCGATGAGCAGTTCTTC
CDR3 protein: CASSFRGPDEQFF

clone size: NA
CDR3 length: 13
J gene: TRBJ1-2
V gene: TRBV7-9
D gene: NA
CDR3 DNA: TGTGCCAGCAGCGTGGCCGAAATCTATGGCTACACCTTC
CDR3 protein: CASSVAEIYGYTF

clone size: NA
CDR3 length: 10
J gene: TRBJ2-2
V gene: TRBV10-2
D gene: NA
CDR3 DNA: TGCGCCAGCAATAACGGGGAGCTGTTTTTT
CDR3 protein: CASNNGELFF

clone size: NA
CDR3 length: 16
J gene: TRBJ2-1
V gene: TRBV2
D gene: TRBD2
CDR3 DNA: TGTGCCAGCAGGCTCGTGGGGACTAGCTCCTACAATGAGCAGTTCTTC
CDR3 protein: CASRLVGTSSYNEQFF

clone size: NA
CDR3 length: 14
J gene: TRBJ2-7
V gene: TRBV5-6
D gene: NA
CDR3 DNA: TGTGCCAGCAGCGTAGGGGGTGACTCCTACGAGCAGTACTTC
CDR3 protein: CASSVGGDSYEQYF

clone size: few
CDR3 length: 15
J gene: TRBJ2-1
V gene: TRBV14
D gene: NA
CDR3 DNA: TGTGCCAGCAGCCAAGCGGGATTCTCCTACAATGAGCAGTTCTTC
CDR3 protein: CASSQAGFSYNEQFF

clone size: few
CDR3 length: 17
J gene: TRBJ2-3
V gene: TRBV11-2
D gene: TRBD1
CDR3 DNA: TGTGCCAGCAGCTTACCCGGACAGGGGCCAAGCACAGATACGCAGTATTTT
CDR3 protein: CASSLPGQGPSTDTQYF

clone size: NA
CDR3 length: 16
J gene: TRBJ2-3
V gene: TRBV7-3
D gene: NA
CDR3 DNA: TGTGCCAGCAGCTTAAAATCTACCACCCGCACAGATACGCAGTATTTT
CDR3 protein: CASSLKSTTRTDTQYF

clone size: NA
CDR3 length: 14
J gene: TRBJ2-5
V gene: TRBV9
D gene: NA
CDR3 DNA: TGTGCCAGCTCCCCTAGCGCCGCCGGGGAGACCCAGTACTTC
CDR3 protein: CASSPSAAGETQYF

clone size: few
CDR3 length: 15
J gene: TRBJ1-2
V gene: TRBV4-3
D gene: NA
CDR3 DNA: TGCGCCAGCAGCCAAGATAACAGGGCGACCTATGGCTACACCTTC
CDR3 protein: CASSQDNRATYGYTF

clone size: few
CDR3 length: 12
J gene: TRBJ2-7
V gene: TRBV4-2
D gene: TRBD1
CDR3 DNA: TGTGCCAGCAGCTATGACAGGGTCGAGCAGTACTTC
CDR3 protein: CASSYDRVEQYF

clone size: NA
CDR3 length: 16
J gene: TRBJ2-2
V gene: TRBV5-1
D gene: TRBD1
CDR3 DNA: TGCGCCAGCAGCCCTCGACAGGGGGCCTACACCGGGGAGCTGTTTTTT
CDR3 protein: CASSPRQGAYTGELFF

clone size: NA
CDR3 length: 15
J gene: TRBJ1-5
V gene: TRBV27
D gene: NA
CDR3 DNA: TGTGCCAGCAGTCTATCAGAAGCTAGCAATCAGCCCCAGCATTTT
CDR3 protein: CASSLSEASNQPQHF

clone size: NA
CDR3 length: 12
J gene: TRBJ2-7
V gene: TRBV2
D gene: NA
CDR3 DNA: TGTGCCAGCAGTGAAATGCGTTACGAGCAGTACTTC
CDR3 protein: CASSEMRYEQYF

clone size: once
CDR3 length: 15
J gene: TRBJ2-3
V gene: TRBV27
D gene: TRBD2
CDR3 DNA: TGTGCCAGCAGTTTACCTGGCGGGAGGGTTGATACGCAGTATTTT
CDR3 protein: CASSLPGGRVDTQYF

clone size: NA
CDR3 length: 14
J gene: TRBJ1-2
V gene: TRBV30
D gene: TRBD1
CDR3 DNA: TGTGCCTGCTTGACAGGGGGCAATTTTTATGGCTACACCTTC
CDR3 protein: CACLTGGNFYGYTF

clone size: once
CDR3 length: 14
J gene: TRBJ1-1
V gene: TRBV9
D gene: NA
CDR3 DNA: TGTGCCAGCACAGGGAAGAGTGGCAACACTGAAGCTTTCTTT
CDR3 protein: CASTGKSGNTEAFF

clone size: NA
CDR3 length: 14
J gene: TRBJ2-5
V gene: TRBV4-1
D gene: NA
CDR3 DNA: TGCGCCAGCAGCCAAATAGCTATCGGGGAGACCCAGTACTTC
CDR3 protein: CASSQIAIGETQYF

clone size: NA
CDR3 length: 14
J gene: TRBJ2-7
V gene: TRBV5-5
D gene: NA
CDR3 DNA: TGCGCCAGCAGCCAAAGGGGGACCTCTTACGAGCAGTACTTC
CDR3 protein: CASSQRGTSYEQYF

clone size: NA
CDR3 length: 13
J gene: TRBJ1-6
V gene: TRBV7-9
D gene: NA
CDR3 DNA: TGTGCCAGCAGCTTACCTGGGCGATCACCCCTCCACTTT
CDR3 protein: CASSLPGRSPLHF

clone size: few
CDR3 length: 16
J gene: TRBJ2-3
V gene: TRBV4-1
D gene: TRBD1
CDR3 DNA: TGCGCCAGCAGCCAAGGACAGGGGATGAGCACAGATACGCAGTATTTT
CDR3 protein: CASSQGQGMSTDTQYF

clone size: NA
CDR3 length: 15
J gene: TRBJ2-7
V gene: TRBV4-1
D gene: TRBD2
CDR3 DNA: TGCGCCAGCAGCCAGCTAGCGGGGGGGAGATACGAGCAGTACTTC
CDR3 protein: CASSQLAGGRYEQYF

clone size: NA
CDR3 length: 17
J gene: TRBJ2-1
V gene: TRBV7-2
D gene: TRBD2
CDR3 DNA: TGTGCCAGCAGCCCCTGGCCTAGCGGGGACTCCTGCAATGAGCAGTTCTTC
CDR3 protein: CASSPWPSGDSCNEQFF

clone size: NA
CDR3 length: 15
J gene: TRBJ1-1
V gene: TRBV5-1
D gene: NA
CDR3 DNA: TGCGCCAGCAGCTTGGATCCCCAGGGGCCGCTGAGAGCTTTCTTT
CDR3 protein: CASSLDPQGPLRAFF

clone size: once
CDR3 length: 15
J gene: TRBJ1-3
V gene: TRBV19
D gene: TRBD1
CDR3 DNA: TGTGCCAGTAGTCCGACAGGGGGCTATGGAAACACCATATATTTT
CDR3 protein: CASSPTGGYGNTIYF

clone size: NA
CDR3 length: 18
J gene: TRBJ2-2
V gene: TRBV28
D gene: TRBD2
CDR3 DNA: TGTGCCAGCAGCCACGCGACTAGCGGGGGCCCGAACACCGGGGAGCTGTTTTTT
CDR3 protein: CASSHATSGGPNTGELFF

clone size: NA
CDR3 length: 16
J gene: TRBJ2-1
V gene: TRBV7-2
D gene: TRBD2
CDR3 DNA: TGTGCCAGCAGCTTAGCAGGACTAGCGGGGGGGAATGAGCAGTTCTTC
CDR3 protein: CASSLAGLAGGNEQFF

clone size: NA
CDR3 length: 14
J gene: TRBJ1-1
V gene: TRBV9
D gene: NA
CDR3 DNA: TGTGCCAGCAGGGACAAGGACGGGAACACTGAAGCTTTCTTT
CDR3 protein: CASRDKDGNTEAFF